This TCR beta chain derives from a study of technical replicates of blood from several donors. Sequencing was performed with immunoSEQ multiplex PCR; in TCRdb, only in-frame clones are kept and a portion is missing. The sample has some 93,000 clones, about 96% seen once. Trimming pared 4 bases from V and 2 bases from J, leaving 21 bases between. The CDR3 spans 17 residues. Germline V gene data show CDR1 as MGHRA and CDR2 as YSYEKL. The clonotype was recovered from a human donor in good health. The rearrangement uses TRBV4-1 and TRBJ2-7; D is unclear. Sequences were obtained from T cells isolated from PBMCs. The DNA of the CDR3 is TGCGCCAGCAGCCCTATGACGGCCTCGCAGGCCCCCTACGAGCAGTACTTC. This translates into CASSPMTASQAPYEQYF.